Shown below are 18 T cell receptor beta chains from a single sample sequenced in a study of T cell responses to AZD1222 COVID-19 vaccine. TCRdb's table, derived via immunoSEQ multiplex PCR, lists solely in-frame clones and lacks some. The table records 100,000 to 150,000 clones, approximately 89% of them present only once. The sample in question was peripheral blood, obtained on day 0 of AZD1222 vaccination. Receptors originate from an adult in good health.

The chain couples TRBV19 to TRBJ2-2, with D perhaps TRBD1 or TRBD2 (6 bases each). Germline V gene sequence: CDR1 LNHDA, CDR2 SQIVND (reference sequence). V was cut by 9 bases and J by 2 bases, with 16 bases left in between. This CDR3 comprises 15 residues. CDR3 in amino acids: CASQSGALNTGELFF. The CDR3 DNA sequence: TGTGCCAGCCAATCGGGGGCCCTTAACACCGGGGAGCTGTTTTTT.

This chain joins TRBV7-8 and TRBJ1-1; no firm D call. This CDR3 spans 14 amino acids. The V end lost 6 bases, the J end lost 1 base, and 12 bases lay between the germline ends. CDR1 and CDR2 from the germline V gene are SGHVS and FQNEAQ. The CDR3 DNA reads TGTGCCAGCAGACGAGTGGTCACGAACACTGAAGCTTTCTTT. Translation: CASRRVVTNTEAFF.

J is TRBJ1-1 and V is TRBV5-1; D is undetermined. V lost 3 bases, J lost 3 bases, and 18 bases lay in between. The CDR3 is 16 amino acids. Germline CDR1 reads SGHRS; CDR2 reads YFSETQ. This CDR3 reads CASSSTPGQADTEAFF. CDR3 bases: TGCGCCAGCAGCTCTACGCCTGGGCAGGCAGACACTGAAGCTTTCTTT.

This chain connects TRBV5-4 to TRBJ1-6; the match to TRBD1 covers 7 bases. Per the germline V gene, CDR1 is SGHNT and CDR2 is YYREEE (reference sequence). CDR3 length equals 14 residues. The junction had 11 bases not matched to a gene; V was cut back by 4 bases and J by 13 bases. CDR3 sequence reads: CASSTDRADLPLHF. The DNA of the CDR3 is TGTGCCAGCAGCACAGACAGGGCGGATTTGCCCCTCCACTTT. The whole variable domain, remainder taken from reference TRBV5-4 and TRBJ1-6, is ETGVTQSPTHLIKTRGQQVTLRCSSQSGHNTVSWYQQALGQGPQFIFQYYREEENGRGNFPPRFSGLQFPNYSSELNVNALELDDSALYLCASSTDRADLPLHFGNGTRLTVT.

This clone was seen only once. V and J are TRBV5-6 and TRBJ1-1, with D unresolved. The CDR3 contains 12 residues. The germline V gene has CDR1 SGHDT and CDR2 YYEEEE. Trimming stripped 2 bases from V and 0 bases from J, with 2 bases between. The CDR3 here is CASSFVNTEAFF. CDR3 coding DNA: TGTGCCAGCAGCTTTGTGAACACTGAAGCTTTCTTT.

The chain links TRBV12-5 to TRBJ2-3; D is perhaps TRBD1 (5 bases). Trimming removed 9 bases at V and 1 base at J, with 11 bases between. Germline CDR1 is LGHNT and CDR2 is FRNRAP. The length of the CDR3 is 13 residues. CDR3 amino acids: CARNRFRTDTQYF. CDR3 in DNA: TGTGCTAGAAACAGGTTTCGCACAGATACGCAGTATTTT.

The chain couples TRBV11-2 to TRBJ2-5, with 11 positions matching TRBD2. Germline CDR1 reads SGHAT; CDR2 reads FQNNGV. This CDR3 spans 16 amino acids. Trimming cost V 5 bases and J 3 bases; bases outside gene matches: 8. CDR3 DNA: TGTGCCAGCAGCCCATCTCTAGCGGGGGGAAAAGAGACCCAGTACTTC. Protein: CASSPSLAGGKETQYF.

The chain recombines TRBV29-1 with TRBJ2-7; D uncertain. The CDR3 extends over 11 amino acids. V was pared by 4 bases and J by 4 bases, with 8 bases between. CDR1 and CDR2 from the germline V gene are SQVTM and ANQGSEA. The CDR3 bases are TGCAGCGTTGGTGAGGATTACGAGCAGTACTTC. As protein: CSVGEDYEQYF.

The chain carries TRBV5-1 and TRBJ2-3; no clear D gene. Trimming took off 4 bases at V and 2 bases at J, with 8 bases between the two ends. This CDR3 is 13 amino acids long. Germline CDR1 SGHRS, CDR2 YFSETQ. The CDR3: CASSPPNTDTQYF. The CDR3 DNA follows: TGCGCCAGCAGCCCTCCGAACACAGATACGCAGTATTTT.

CDR3 sequence reads: CASSQVSDTEAFF. In DNA, the CDR3 is TGTGCCAGCAGCCAAGTGAGCGACACTGAAGCTTTCTTT. V and J are TRBV14 and TRBJ1-1; no reliable D call. Germline loops: CDR1 SGHDN, CDR2 FVKESK. Trimming removed 1 base from V and 3 bases from J, with 6 bases in between. This CDR3 has 13 amino acids.

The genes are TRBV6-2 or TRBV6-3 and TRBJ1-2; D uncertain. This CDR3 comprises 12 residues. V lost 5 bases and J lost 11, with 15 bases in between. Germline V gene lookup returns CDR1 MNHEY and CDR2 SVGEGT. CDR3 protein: CASSTPPGWYTF. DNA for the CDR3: TGTGCCAGCAGTACCCCCCCTGGTTGGTACACCTTC.

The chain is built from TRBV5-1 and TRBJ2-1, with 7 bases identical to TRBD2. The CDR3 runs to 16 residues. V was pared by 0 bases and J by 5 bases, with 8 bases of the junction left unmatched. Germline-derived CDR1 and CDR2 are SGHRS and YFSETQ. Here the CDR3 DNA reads TGCGCCAGCAGCTTGGGGCCGGGACTAACTCACAATGAGCAGTTCTTC. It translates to CASSLGPGLTHNEQFF.

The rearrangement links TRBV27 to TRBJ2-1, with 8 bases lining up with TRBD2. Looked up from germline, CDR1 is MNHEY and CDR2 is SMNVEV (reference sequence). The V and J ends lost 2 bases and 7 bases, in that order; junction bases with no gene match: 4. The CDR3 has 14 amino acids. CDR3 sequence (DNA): TGTGCCAGCAGTTTAACGGCGGGGGGAAATGAGCAGTTCTTC. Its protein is CASSLTAGGNEQFF.

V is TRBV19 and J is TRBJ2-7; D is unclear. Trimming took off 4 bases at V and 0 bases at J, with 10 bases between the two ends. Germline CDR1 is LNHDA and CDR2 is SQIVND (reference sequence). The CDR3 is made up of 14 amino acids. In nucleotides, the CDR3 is TGTGCCAGTAGTAAGGAGACATTCTCCTACGAGCAGTACTTC. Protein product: CASSKETFSYEQYF.

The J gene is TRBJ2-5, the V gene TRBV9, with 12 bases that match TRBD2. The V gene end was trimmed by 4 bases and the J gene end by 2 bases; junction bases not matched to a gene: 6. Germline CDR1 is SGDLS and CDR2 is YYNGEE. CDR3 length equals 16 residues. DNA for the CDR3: TGTGCCAGCAGCCCTCTAGCGGGGGGGCCTCAAGAGACCCAGTACTTC. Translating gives CASSPLAGGPQETQYF.

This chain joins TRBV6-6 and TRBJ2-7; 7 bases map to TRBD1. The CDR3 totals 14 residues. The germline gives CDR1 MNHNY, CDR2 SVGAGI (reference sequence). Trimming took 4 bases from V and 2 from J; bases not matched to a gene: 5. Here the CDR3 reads CASSSMDRTYEQYF. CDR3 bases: TGTGCCAGCAGTTCCATGGACAGGACCTACGAGCAGTACTTC.

The CDR3 loop reads CASSKLGQSRGYTF. The CDR3 DNA follows: TGTGCCAGCAGCAAACTGGGACAATCGAGAGGCTACACCTTC. V usage is TRBV6-2 or TRBV6-3 and J usage is TRBJ1-2; D possibly corresponds to TRBD1 (6 bases). Per the germline V gene, CDR1 is MNHEY and CDR2 is SVGEGT. This CDR3 comprises 14 residues. Trimming pared 6 bases from V and 8 bases from J, leaving 19 bases between.

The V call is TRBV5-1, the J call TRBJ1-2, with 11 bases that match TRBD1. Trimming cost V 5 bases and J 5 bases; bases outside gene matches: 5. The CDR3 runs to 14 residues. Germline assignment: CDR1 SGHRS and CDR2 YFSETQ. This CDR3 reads CASRPGTGGYGYTF. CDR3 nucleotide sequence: TGCGCCAGCAGACCGGGGACAGGGGGATATGGCTACACCTTC.